Listed here are 15 T cell receptor beta chains from one sample, sequenced in a study of regulatory T cells in long-lasting Graves disease. Time point reported: newly diagnosed GD, antithyroid drugs for less than 3 months. PBMCs were the source of the RNA used for TCR sequencing. Arm-PCR of CDR3 regions and iRepertoire HTBI primers were the basis on which TCR beta libraries were built. TCRdb processed the multiplex PCR reads anew with MiXCR; each CDR3 protein has one entry. The data hold roughly 500,000 distinct CDR3 sequences, with about 13% observed a single time. The data also belong to a second study, concerning T cells in Graves' hyperthyroidism and ophthalmopathy.

Material: peripheral blood mononuclear cells (PBMCs), obtained at new diagnosis, from a patient treated with antithyroid drugs. Receptors originate from a man aged 25-40 years with Graves disease.

This clonotype was counted many times. J is TRBJ2-1 and V is TRBV29-1, with D hard to call. The V gene's germline CDR1 is SQVTM and CDR2 ANQGSEA. This CDR3 comprises 12 residues. Between the trimmed V and J ends, which lost 6 bases and 4 bases, there was a span of 10 bases. As DNA, the CDR3 is TGCAGCGTACTTGTAATTTACAATGAGCAGTTCTTC. This codes for CSVLVIYNEQFF.

In this sample, this clonotype turned up many times. This chain connects TRBV30 to TRBJ2-1; 9 nucleotides match TRBD2. CDR3 length: 13 residues. V shed 4 bases and J 10 bases; nucleotides not matched to a gene: 8. From germline, CDR1 is GTSNPN and CDR2 SVGIG (reference sequence). The CDR3 sequence: CAWTLAGSLEQFF. The DNA of the CDR3 is TGTGCCTGGACGCTAGCGGGGTCCTTGGAGCAGTTCTTC.

This clonotype was detected only a few times. V is TRBV5-1 and J is TRBJ1-4; TRBD1 agrees at 8 bases. Germline assignment: CDR1 SGHRS and CDR2 YFSETQ. The CDR3 spans 17 residues. With V trimmed by 4 bases and J by 6 bases, 14 bases remained unmatched. The CDR3 coding sequence is TGCGCCAGCAGCCACGGACAGGGACAGGATTGGTATGAAAAACTGTTTTTT. Its translation: CASSHGQGQDWYEKLFF.

As to this clonotype: Just one base apart from a much larger clone, this may be a read error. This chain uses TRBV6-5 with TRBJ2-6; tentative D call: TRBD1 (6 bases). The germline CDR1 and CDR2 sequences are MNHEY and SVGAGI. The length of the CDR3 is 19 residues. V dropped 1 base and J dropped 0 bases, with 16 bases sitting between them. The CDR3 is CASSYFRDNESSGANVLTF. The CDR3 DNA sequence: TGTGCCAGCAGTTACTTCCGGGACAACGAAAGCTCTGGGGCCAACGTCCTGACTTTC.

J is TRBJ2-7 and V is TRBV5-1; D gene ambiguous. This CDR3 comprises 15 residues. Trimming removed 3 bases at V and 5 bases at J, with 18 bases between. CDR1 and CDR2 (germline): SGHRS, YFSETQ. CDR3 loop: CASSSFLRSGNEQYF. The CDR3 nucleotides are TGCGCCAGCAGCTCATTCCTAAGGAGTGGGAACGAGCAGTACTTC. Supplemented by reference TRBV5-1 and TRBJ2-7, the full variable domain reads KAGVTQTPRYLIKTRGQQVTLSCSPISGHRSVSWYQQTPGQGLQFLFEYFSETQRNKGNFPGRFSGRQFSNSRSEMNVSTLELGDSALYLCASSSFLRSGNEQYFGPGTRLTVT.

Note on this clonotype: The junction departs from the called germline gene at one end, perhaps through a read error. The chain carries TRBV5-1 and TRBJ2-1, with TRBD2 matching over 9 bases. The V gene's germline CDR1 is SGHRS and CDR2 YFSETQ. The CDR3 spans 13 residues. For the CDR3, the DNA is TGTGCCAGCAGCTGGGGCGGGGGGGGTGAGCAGTTCTTC. It encodes CASSWGGGGEQFF. Supplemented by reference TRBV5-1 and TRBJ2-1, the full variable domain reads KAGVTQTPRYLIKTRGQQVTLSCSPISGHRSVSWYQQTPGQGLQFLFEYFSETQRNKGNFPGRFSGRQFSNSRSEMNVSTLELGDSALYLCASSWGGGGEQFFGPGTRLTVL.

This clonotype was detected many times. The CDR3 DNA sequence: TGTGCCAGCAGCCCCCTCGAGTGGAACACTGAAGCTTTCTTT. This sequence encodes CASSPLEWNTEAFF. The chain combines TRBV27 with TRBJ1-1; D remains ambiguous. V gave up 6 bases and J gave up 1 base, with 12 bases separating them. CDR1 and CDR2 from the germline V gene are MNHEY and SMNVEV (reference sequence). The CDR3 is 14 residues long.

This clonotype appeared a few times. The rearrangement joins TRBV20-1 to TRBJ1-2; TRBD1 matches 8 bases. The CDR3 runs 13 residues. J gave up 8 bases and V 6 bases, and 11 bases lay outside the gene matches. Germline values: CDR1 DFQATT, CDR2 SNEGSKA (reference sequence). CDR3 sequence reads: CSAMKQGGVGYTF. CDR3 coding DNA: TGCAGTGCAATGAAACAGGGGGGAGTAGGCTACACCTTC.

This clonotype was recorded at least ten times. V is TRBV27 and J is TRBJ2-5; 10 bases agree with TRBD1. The CDR3 has 15 amino acids. After removal of 5 bases from V and 9 bases from J, the junction contained 12 bases not matched to a gene. The germline CDR1 and CDR2 sequences are MNHEY and SMNVEV (reference sequence). The CDR3 protein is CASSTYRDRGFAQYF. The CDR3 coding sequence is TGTGCCAGCAGTACATACCGGGACAGGGGCTTTGCCCAGTACTTC.

This rearrangement joins TRBV19 to TRBJ2-7; 9 bases agree with TRBD1. Germline CDR1 reads LNHDA; CDR2 reads SQIVND (reference sequence). This CDR3 spans 15 amino acids. Trimming at V came to 6 bases and at J to 3 bases, leaving 9 bases not matched to a gene. CDR3 sequence reads: CASSHTRTGVYEQYF. Here the CDR3 DNA reads TGTGCCAGTAGCCACACTCGGACAGGGGTCTACGAGCAGTACTTC.

This clonotype was counted only a few times. This chain joins TRBV6-1 and TRBJ1-2; 9 bases match TRBD1. CDR3 length: 13 residues. Germline V gene data show CDR1 as MNHNS and CDR2 as SASEGT. The J segment lost 3 bases and the V segment lost 6 bases, leaving 2 bases of the junction unmatched. In nucleotides, the CDR3 is TGTGCCAGCAGAAGGACAGGGGACTATGGCTACACCTTC. Its translation is CASRRTGDYGYTF.

There are many counts of this clonotype. The chain combines TRBV3-1 with TRBJ2-7; D possibly corresponds to TRBD1 (7 bases). The germline V gene has CDR1 LGHDT and CDR2 YNNKEL (reference sequence). This CDR3 is built from 12 residues. V was trimmed by 7 bases and J by 5 bases, leaving 12 bases between them. CDR3 in amino acids: CASIGRGDEQYF. The CDR3 DNA reads as TGTGCCAGCATCGGCAGGGGGGACGAGCAGTACTTC.

This clonotype was observed at least ten times. This chain links TRBV7-8 with TRBJ2-1; D is ambiguous. Trimming took off 1 base at V and 8 bases at J, with 6 bases between the two ends. This CDR3 is built from 12 residues. CDR1 and CDR2 (germline): SGHVS, FQNEAQ. This chain's CDR3 is CASSLEEDEQFF. In DNA form, the CDR3 reads TGTGCCAGCAGCTTAGAGGAAGATGAGCAGTTCTTC.

This clonotype was seen ten or more times. The gene calls are TRBV7-2 and TRBJ1-2; 7 nucleotides agree with TRBD1. Germline values: CDR1 SGHTA, CDR2 FQGNSA. V shed 1 base, J shed 7 bases, and the junction held 6 bases outside the gene matches. The CDR3 extends over 14 amino acids. The CDR3 DNA follows: TGTGCCAGCAGCTTAGTGTTCGCAGGGGGTGGCTACACCTTC. Amino acid sequence: CASSLVFAGGGYTF.

This clonotype has ten or more counts. The chain employs TRBV29-1 and TRBJ2-3; 9 bases map to TRBD2. The CDR3 length is 15 residues. V lost 4 bases and J lost 6; bases outside the gene matches: 11. Germline V gives CDR1 SQVTM, CDR2 ANQGSEA. CDR3: CSVAGASGMMDTQYF. The CDR3, as DNA: TGCAGCGTTGCCGGAGCTAGCGGGATGATGGATACGCAGTATTTT.